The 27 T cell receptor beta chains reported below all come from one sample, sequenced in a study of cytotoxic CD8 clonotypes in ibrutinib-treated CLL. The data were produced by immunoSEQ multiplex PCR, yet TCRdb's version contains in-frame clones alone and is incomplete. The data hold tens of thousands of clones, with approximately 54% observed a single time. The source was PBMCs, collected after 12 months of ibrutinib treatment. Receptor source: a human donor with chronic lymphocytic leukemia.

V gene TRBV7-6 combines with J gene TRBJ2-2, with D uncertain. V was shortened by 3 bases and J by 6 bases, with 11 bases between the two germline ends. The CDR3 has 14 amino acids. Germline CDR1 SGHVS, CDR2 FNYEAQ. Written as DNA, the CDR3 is TGTGCCAGCAGCTTTTCCCGGGCAGCCGGGGAGCTGTTTTTT. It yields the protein CASSFSRAAGELFF.

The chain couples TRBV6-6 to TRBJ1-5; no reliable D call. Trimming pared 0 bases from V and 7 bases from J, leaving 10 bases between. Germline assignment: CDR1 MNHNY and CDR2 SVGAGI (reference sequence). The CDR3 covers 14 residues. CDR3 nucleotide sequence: TGTGCCAGCAGTTACTCGTCGCTGTGGCAGCCCCAGCATTTT. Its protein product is CASSYSSLWQPQHF.

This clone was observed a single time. The chain's CDR3 is CASSFSGYGYTF. The CDR3 DNA reads as TGTGCCAGCAGTTTTTCAGGATATGGCTACACCTTC. This chain links TRBV28 with TRBJ1-2; no clear D gene. The V end lost 3 bases, the J end lost 5 bases, and 7 bases lay between the germline ends. The CDR3 runs 12 residues. Germline V lookup: CDR1 MDHEN, CDR2 SYDVKM.

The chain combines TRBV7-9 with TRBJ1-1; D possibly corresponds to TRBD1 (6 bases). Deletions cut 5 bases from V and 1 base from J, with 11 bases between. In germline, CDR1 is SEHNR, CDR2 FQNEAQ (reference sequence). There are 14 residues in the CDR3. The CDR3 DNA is TGTGCCAGCAGCCCGGGGGCGGGGAACACTGAAGCTTTCTTT. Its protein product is CASSPGAGNTEAFF.

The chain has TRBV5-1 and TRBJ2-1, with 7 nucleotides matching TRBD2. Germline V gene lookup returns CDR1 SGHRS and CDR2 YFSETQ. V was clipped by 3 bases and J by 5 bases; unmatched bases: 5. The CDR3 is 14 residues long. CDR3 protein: CASSWRGMNNEQFF. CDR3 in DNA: TGCGCCAGCAGCTGGCGGGGGATGAACAATGAGCAGTTCTTC.

The CDR3 DNA reads as TGCAGCGTTAAACGCGAGCAGTTCTTC. As protein: CSVKREQFF. This sequence joins TRBV29-1 and TRBJ2-1; no definite D call. Trimming shortened V by 5 bases and J by 10 bases, and 6 bases separated the two germline ends. This CDR3 has 9 amino acids. CDR1 and CDR2 from the germline V gene are SQVTM and ANQGSEA.

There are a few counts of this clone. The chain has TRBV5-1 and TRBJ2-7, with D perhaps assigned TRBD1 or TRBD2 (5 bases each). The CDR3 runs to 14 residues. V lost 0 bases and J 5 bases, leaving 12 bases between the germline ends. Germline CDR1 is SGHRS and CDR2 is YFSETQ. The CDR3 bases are TGCGCCAGCAGCTTGGCCGGGACCATCCACGAGCAGTACTTC. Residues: CASSLAGTIHEQYF. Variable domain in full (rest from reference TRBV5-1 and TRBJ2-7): KAGVTQTPRYLIKTRGQQVTLSCSPISGHRSVSWYQQTPGQGLQFLFEYFSETQRNKGNFPGRFSGRQFSNSRSEMNVSTLELGDSALYLCASSLAGTIHEQYFGPGTRLTVT.

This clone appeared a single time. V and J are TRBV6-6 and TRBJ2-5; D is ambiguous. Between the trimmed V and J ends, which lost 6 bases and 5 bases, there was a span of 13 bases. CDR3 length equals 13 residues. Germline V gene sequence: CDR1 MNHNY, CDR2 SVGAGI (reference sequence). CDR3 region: CASSRAAWETQYF. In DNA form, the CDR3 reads TGTGCCAGCAGCCGCGCGGCCTGGGAGACCCAGTACTTC.

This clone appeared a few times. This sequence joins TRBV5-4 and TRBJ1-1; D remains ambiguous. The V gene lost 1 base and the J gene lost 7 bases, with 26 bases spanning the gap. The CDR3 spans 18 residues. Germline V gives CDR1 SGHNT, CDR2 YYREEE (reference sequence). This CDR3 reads CASSLSRALGTAQFEAFF. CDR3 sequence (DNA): TGTGCCAGCAGCTTGAGTAGGGCCCTAGGCACTGCACAGTTTGAAGCTTTCTTT.

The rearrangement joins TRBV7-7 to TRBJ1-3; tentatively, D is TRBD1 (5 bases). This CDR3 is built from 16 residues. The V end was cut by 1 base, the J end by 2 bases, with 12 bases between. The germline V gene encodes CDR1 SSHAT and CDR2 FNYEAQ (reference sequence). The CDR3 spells CASSLEAPGAGNTIYF. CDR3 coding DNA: TGTGCCAGCAGCTTAGAGGCCCCGGGGGCTGGAAACACCATATATTTT.

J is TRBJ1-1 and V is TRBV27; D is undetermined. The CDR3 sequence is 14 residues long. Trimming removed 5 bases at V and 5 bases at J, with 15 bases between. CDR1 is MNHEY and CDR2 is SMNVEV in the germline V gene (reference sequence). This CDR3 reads CASSLSGYQTEAFF. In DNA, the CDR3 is TGTGCCAGCAGTCTAAGTGGGTACCAAACTGAAGCTTTCTTT.

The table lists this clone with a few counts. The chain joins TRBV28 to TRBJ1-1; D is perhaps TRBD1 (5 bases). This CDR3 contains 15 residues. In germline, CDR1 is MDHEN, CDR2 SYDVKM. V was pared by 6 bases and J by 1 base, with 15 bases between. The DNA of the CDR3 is TGTGCCAGCAGGGACCCCACCACAGGGAACACTGAAGCTTTCTTT. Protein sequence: CASRDPTTGNTEAFF.

CDR3 DNA: TGTGCTCTGGCCCCGGGGTCCCCGGATACGCAGTATTTT. It translates to CALAPGSPDTQYF. The chain has TRBV6-1 and TRBJ2-3; D is perhaps TRBD2 (5 bases). The CDR3 covers 13 residues. Germline CDR1 reads MNHNS; CDR2 reads SASEGT.

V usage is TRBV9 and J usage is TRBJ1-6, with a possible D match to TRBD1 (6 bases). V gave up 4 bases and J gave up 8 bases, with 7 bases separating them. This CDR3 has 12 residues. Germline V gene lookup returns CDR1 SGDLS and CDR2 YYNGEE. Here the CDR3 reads CASSTGYSPLHF. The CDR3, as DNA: TGTGCCAGCAGCACAGGGTATTCACCCCTCCACTTT.

CDR3 in amino acids: CASSLAGGPNTGELFF. In nucleotides, the CDR3 is TGTGCCAGCAGCTTAGCGGGGGGACCGAACACCGGGGAGCTGTTTTTT. The chain employs TRBV11-1 and TRBJ2-2, with TRBD2 as a possible D gene (6 bases). The V end was cut by 0 bases, the J end by 0 bases, with 8 bases between. The CDR3 length is 16 residues. Germline CDR1 is SGHAT and CDR2 is FQDESV (reference sequence).

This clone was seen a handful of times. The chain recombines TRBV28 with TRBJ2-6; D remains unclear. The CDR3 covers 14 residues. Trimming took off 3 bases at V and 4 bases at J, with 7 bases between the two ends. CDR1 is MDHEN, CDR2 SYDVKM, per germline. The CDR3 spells CASSLDSGANVLTF. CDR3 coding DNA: TGTGCCAGCAGTTTGGATTCCGGGGCCAACGTCCTGACTTTC. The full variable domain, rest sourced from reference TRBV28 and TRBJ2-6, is DVKVTQSSRYLVKRTGEKVFLECVQDMDHENMFWYRQDPGLGLRLIYFSYDVKMKEKGDIPEGYSVSREKKERFSLILESASTNQTSMYLCASSLDSGANVLTFGAGSRLTVL.

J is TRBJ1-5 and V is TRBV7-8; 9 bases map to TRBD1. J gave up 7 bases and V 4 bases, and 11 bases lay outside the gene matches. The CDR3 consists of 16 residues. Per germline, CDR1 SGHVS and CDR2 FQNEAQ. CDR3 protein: CASSSEPNRGHQPQHF. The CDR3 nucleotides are TGTGCCAGCAGCTCAGAACCCAACAGGGGGCACCAGCCCCAGCATTTT. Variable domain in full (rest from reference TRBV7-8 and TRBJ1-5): GAGVSQSPRYKVAKRGQDVALRCDPISGHVSLFWYQQALGQGPEFLTYFQNEAQLDKSGLPSDRFFAERPEGSVSTLKIQRTQQEDSAVYLCASSSEPNRGHQPQHFGDGTRLSIL.

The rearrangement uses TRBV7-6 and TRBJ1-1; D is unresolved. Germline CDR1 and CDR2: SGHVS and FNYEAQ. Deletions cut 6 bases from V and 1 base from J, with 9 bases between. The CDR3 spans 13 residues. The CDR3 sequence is CASRKDWNTEAFF. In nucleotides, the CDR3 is TGTGCCAGCAGGAAAGATTGGAACACTGAAGCTTTCTTT.

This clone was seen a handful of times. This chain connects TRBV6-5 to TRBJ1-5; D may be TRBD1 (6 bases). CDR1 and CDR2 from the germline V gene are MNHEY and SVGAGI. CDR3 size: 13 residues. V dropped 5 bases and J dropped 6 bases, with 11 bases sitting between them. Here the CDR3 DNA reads TGTGCCAGCAGTCCGAACAGGGCTCAGCCCCAGCATTTT. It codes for CASSPNRAQPQHF.

The CDR3 region has the DNA TGCGCCAGCAGCTTAACAGGGTCAGGTGTTTCTGGCTACACCTTC. Its protein is CASSLTGSGVSGYTF. The rearrangement links TRBV5-1 to TRBJ1-2; possibly TRBD1 for D (6 bases). With 2 bases removed from V and 7 bases from J, the gap between germline ends came to 18 bases. The germline V gene encodes CDR1 SGHRS and CDR2 YFSETQ. This CDR3 contains 15 residues.

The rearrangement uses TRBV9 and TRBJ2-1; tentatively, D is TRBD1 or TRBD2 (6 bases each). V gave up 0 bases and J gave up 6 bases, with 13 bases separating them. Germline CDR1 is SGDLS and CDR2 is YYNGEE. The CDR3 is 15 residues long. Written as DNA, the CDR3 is TGTGCCAGCAGCGTAGCTGCCGGGGGCTCCAATGAGCAGTTCTTC. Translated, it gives CASSVAAGGSNEQFF.

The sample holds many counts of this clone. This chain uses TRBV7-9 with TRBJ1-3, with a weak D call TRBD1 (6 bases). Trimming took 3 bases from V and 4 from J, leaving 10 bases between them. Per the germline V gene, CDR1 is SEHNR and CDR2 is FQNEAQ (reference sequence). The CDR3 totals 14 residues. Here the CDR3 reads CASSFRGEGNTIYF. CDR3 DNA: TGTGCCAGCAGCTTTAGGGGGGAAGGAAACACCATATATTTT. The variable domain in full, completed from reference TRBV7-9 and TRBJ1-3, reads DTGVSQNPRHKITKRGQNVTFRCDPISEHNRLYWYRQTLGQGPEFLTYFQNEAQLEKSRLLSDRFSAERPKGSFSTLEIQRTEQGDSAMYLCASSFRGEGNTIYFGEGSWLTVV.

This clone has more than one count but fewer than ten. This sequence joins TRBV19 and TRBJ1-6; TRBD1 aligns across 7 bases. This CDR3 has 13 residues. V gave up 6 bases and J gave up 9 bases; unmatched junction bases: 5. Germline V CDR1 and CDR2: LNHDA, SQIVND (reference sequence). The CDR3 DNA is TGTGCCAGTAGCACAGGGGATGGTTCACCCCTCCACTTT. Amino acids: CASSTGDGSPLHF.

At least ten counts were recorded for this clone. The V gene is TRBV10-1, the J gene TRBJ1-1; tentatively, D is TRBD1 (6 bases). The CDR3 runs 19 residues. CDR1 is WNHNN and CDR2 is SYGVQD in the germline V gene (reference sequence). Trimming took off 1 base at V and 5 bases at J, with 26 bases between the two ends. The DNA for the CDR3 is TGCGCCAGCAGTGAGTTAAGATTCTCGGACAGAGGGGCGAAGACTGAAGCTTTCTTT. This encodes CASSELRFSDRGAKTEAFF.

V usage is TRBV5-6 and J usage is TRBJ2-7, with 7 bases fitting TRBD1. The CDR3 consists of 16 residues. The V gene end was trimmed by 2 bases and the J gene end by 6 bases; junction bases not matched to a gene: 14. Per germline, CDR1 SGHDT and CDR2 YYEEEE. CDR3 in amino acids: CASSFLLTGVAGEQYF. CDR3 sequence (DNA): TGTGCCAGCAGCTTCCTCTTAACAGGGGTAGCAGGCGAGCAGTACTTC.

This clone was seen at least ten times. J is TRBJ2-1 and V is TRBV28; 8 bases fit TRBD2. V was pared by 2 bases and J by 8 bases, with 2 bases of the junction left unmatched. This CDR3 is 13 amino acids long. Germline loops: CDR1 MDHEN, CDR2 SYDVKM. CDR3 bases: TGTGCCAGCAGTTTAGGCGGGAGGCATGAGCAGTTCTTC. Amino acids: CASSLGGRHEQFF.

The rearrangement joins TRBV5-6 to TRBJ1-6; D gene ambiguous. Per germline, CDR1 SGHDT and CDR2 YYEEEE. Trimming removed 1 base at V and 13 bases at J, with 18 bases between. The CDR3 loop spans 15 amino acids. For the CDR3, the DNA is TGTGCCAGCAGCTTGCGCAACTCTCCGCCATCCCCCCTCCACTTT. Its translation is CASSLRNSPPSPLHF.